These T cell receptor beta chains were read from a single sample in a study of cytomegalovirus exposure and HLA in healthy donors. Only in-frame clones appear in the TCRdb table, and some are missing; sequencing was by immunoSEQ multiplex PCR. The data hold some 220,000 clones, with about 89% observed a single time. Sequenced input: PBMCs. All receptors derive from a woman under 30 in good health and CMV-seronegative. CDR3s include the opening cysteine and the closing phenylalanine or tryptophan. The D gene is left open where the match is weak. Clone size is given for some rows only: seen once, a few or many times, or a class if the clone is expanded.

.,TRBD1,TRBV7-9,TRBJ1-2,CASSFRDRGGYTF,TGTGCCAGCAGCTTCCGGGACAGGGGAGGCTACACCTTC
.,.,TRBV19,TRBJ2-2,CASSVQGFSLSGELFF,TGTGCCAGTAGTGTTCAGGGTTTTAGCCTGTCCGGGGAGCTGTTTTTT
few,.,TRBV6-5,TRBJ1-6,CASSRGAESPLHF,TGTGCCAGCAGTCGGGGGGCTGAGTCACCCCTCCACTTT
.,TRBD1,TRBV5-5,TRBJ1-2,CASSPDGSTGGYTF,TGTGCCAGCAGCCCGGATGGGAGTACAGGGGGATACACCTTC
.,.,TRBV12-5,TRBJ1-1,CASGLVLGQKNTEAFF,TGTGCTAGTGGTTTGGTACTAGGACAGAAGAACACTGAAGCTTTCTTT
.,.,TRBV6-1,TRBJ1-1,CASSERVGYTEAFF,TGTGCCAGCAGTGAGAGGGTAGGGTACACTGAAGCTTTCTTT
.,TRBD1,TRBV5-6,TRBJ2-5,CASSSGTEETQYF,TGTGCCAGCAGCTCCGGGACAGAAGAGACCCAGTACTTC
.,.,TRBV6-1,TRBJ2-7,CASSRQPPTYEQYF,TGTGCCAGCAGTAGACAGCCACCCACCTACGAGCAGTACTTC
.,.,TRBV2,TRBJ1-6,CASRRERANSPLHF,TGTGCCAGCAGACGGGAGCGAGCAAATTCACCCCTCCACTTT
.,.,TRBV18,TRBJ1-5,CASSPGGTNQPQHF,TGTGCCAGCTCACCAGGCGGGACCAATCAGCCCCAGCATTTT
.,.,TRBV6-1,TRBJ2-5,CATRETQYF,TGTGCCACCCGGGAGACCCAGTACTTC
.,.,TRBV30,TRBJ2-7,CAWVGPTRIEQYF,TGTGCCTGGGTGGGACCGACTAGGATCGAGCAGTACTTC
once,TRBD1,TRBV5-1,TRBJ2-5,CASSPRDREGQETQYF,TGCGCCAGCAGCCCCCGGGACAGGGAGGGTCAAGAGACCCAGTACTTC
.,.,TRBV2,TRBJ2-1,CASSELGVSYNEQFF,TGTGCCAGCAGTGAGTTGGGAGTGTCCTACAATGAGCAGTTCTTC
.,.,TRBV4-1,TRBJ1-2,CASSLVPRQPNYGYTF,TGCGCCAGCAGCCTAGTACCGAGGCAGCCCAACTATGGCTACACCTTC
.,.,TRBV6-1,TRBJ2-7,CASTESSYEQYF,TGTGCCAGCACGGAGAGCTCCTACGAGCAGTACTTC